The 4 T cell receptor beta chains below come from one sample, sequenced in a study of T cell repertoires in cytomegalovirus infection. Their antigens remain unidentified. TCRdb re-analysed the reads in MiXCR, keeping a single row per CDR3 protein. Among tens of thousands of distinct CDR3 sequences listed, roughly 20% were seen once. Specimen: CD8+ T cells from cultured PBMCs, collected from culture after CMV antigen stimulation. Receptors were obtained from a human donor in good health (CMV status not recorded). Some clones in this sample may be carry-over from other donors' samples.

In its sample, this clonotype was seen a few times. This chain uses TRBV4-3 with TRBJ2-1; D is perhaps TRBD1 (6 bases). The CDR3 sequence is 15 residues long. CDR1 and CDR2 (germline): LGHNA, YSLEER. V was clipped by 0 bases and J by 6 bases, with 12 bases between them. CDR3 residues: CASSQDPGARNEQFF. CDR3 nucleotide sequence: TGCGCCAGCAGCCAAGACCCAGGGGCCCGCAATGAGCAGTTCTTC.

This clonotype turned up a few times. V gene TRBV4-3 combines with J gene TRBJ2-3; 8 positions agree with TRBD2. The CDR3 sequence is 15 residues long. V shed 1 base, J shed 2 bases, and the junction held 2 bases outside the gene matches. The germline CDR1 and CDR2 sequences are LGHNA and YSLEER. For the CDR3, the DNA is TGCGCCAGCAGCCAAGGACTAGCGCACACAGATACGCAGTATTTT. It codes for CASSQGLAHTDTQYF.

This clonotype was counted a few times. The rearrangement links TRBV7-8 to TRBJ1-1; D unresolved. This CDR3 has 14 residues. V lost 6 bases, J lost 0 bases, and 11 bases lay in between. Germline assignment: CDR1 SGHVS and CDR2 FQNEAQ. The CDR3 DNA sequence: TGTGCCAGCAGGGAAGGTTCCATGAACACTGAAGCTTTCTTT. Protein: CASREGSMNTEAFF.

This chain uses TRBV28 with TRBJ2-3; 7 bases match TRBD1. This CDR3 is built from 15 residues. Germline trimming cut 6 bases from V and 2 bases from J; bases unmatched to any gene: 8. CDR1 and CDR2 (germline): MDHEN, SYDVKM. Here the CDR3 reads CASSKGQSATDTQYF. CDR3 in DNA: TGTGCCAGCAGCAAGGGACAGTCTGCCACAGATACGCAGTATTTT.